This paragraph reports one T cell receptor beta chain. Its antigen remains unidentified. The data belong to a study of PD-1 blockade in classical Hodgkin lymphoma. As for the study in general: Patients got intravenous nivolumab 3 mg/kg every 2 weeks. Overall study results and limits: Some patients started nivolumab under 1 year after ASCT, and they were excluded. Complete responders had baseline diversity similar to newly diagnosed patients.

The protocol was immunoSEQ multiplex PCR, while the TCRdb copy is restricted to in-frame clones and leaves out a portion. This sample carries over 25,000 clones, roughly 85% of them seen once, and the ten largest clones take under 25%. V dropped 2 bases and J dropped 4 bases, with 17 bases sitting between them. The CDR3 runs 16 residues. Germline V gene sequence: CDR1 MNHEY, CDR2 SVGAGI. After autologous stem cell transplantation all patients relapsed, and prior brentuximab vedotin exposure differed between cohorts. The rearrangement joins TRBV6-5 to TRBJ1-2; TRBD1 might be the D (6 bases). This receptor was identified in a human donor with classical Hodgkin lymphoma. The material was peripheral blood mononuclear cells (PBMCs), obtained before the second cycle of nivolumab. Written as DNA, the CDR3 is TGTGCCAGCAGTTACGGGGGACACGCGGGGAGCTATGGCTACACCTTC. Its translation is CASSYGGHAGSYGYTF.